The clone carrying this TCR beta chain was seen repeatedly, ten times or more. This CDR3 region has 13 residues. With 7 bases removed from V and 2 bases from J, the gap between germline ends came to 10 bases. Four PCR rounds used nested alpha and beta constant region primers plus the SP2 primer. One entry per CDR3 protein, called by TCRdb with MiXCR from the UMI-ligation and nested PCR reads. The profile shows some 26,000 distinct CDR3 sequences, around 4.9% of them singletons. An oligonucleotide containing a UMI was ligated to the 3' end of TCR cDNA. The data belong to a study of naive and memory T cell subsets.

This TCR came from an adult in good health. This chain uses TRBV12-3 or TRBV12-4 with TRBJ2-3; D ambiguous. Sequenced sample: blood. CDR3 nucleotide sequence: TGTGCCAGCACCCTTTTAGACACAGATACGCAGTATTTT. It encodes CASTLLDTDTQYF.